This T cell receptor beta chain is from a study of blood T cells in healthy people across ages. General study points: Unsorted PBMCs ruled out conclusive naive versus antigen-experienced comparison.

Germline V CDR1 and CDR2: SGHNT, YENEEA. Trimming stripped 7 bases from V and 1 base from J, with 20 bases between. There are 17 residues in the CDR3. This clonotype has more than one count but fewer than ten. The antigen remains unidentified. With a J-beta primer mix and a sample-barcoded 5' primer, a second PCR ran about 7 to 12 cycles. Using its own MiXCR run on the 5' RACE reads, TCRdb lists one record per CDR3 protein. The sample carries around 800,000 distinct CDR3 sequences, 44% recorded once. In terms of origin and age, donors were healthy Caucasian individuals from Russia aged about 6 to 90. The receptor comes from a man aged 55 to 69 in good health. V is TRBV11-3 and J is TRBJ2-1, with D possibly matching TRBD2 (6 bases). What was sequenced was blood. CDR3 sequence reads: CASTPGSGGGSYNEQFF. CDR3 bases: TGTGCCAGCACCCCGGGATCAGGTGGGGGGTCCTACAATGAGCAGTTCTTC.